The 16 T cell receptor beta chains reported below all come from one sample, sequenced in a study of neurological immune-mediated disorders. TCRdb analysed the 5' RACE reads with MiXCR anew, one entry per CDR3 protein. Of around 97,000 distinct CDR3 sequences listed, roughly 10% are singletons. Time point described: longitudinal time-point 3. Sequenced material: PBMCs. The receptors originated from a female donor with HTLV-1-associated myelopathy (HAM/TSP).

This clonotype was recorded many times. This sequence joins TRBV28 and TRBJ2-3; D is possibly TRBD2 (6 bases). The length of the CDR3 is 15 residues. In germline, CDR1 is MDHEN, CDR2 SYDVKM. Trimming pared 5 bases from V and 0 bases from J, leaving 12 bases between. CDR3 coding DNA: TGTGCCAGCAGTCCGGGGGTCTCGAGCACAGATACGCAGTATTTT. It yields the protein CASSPGVSSTDTQYF.

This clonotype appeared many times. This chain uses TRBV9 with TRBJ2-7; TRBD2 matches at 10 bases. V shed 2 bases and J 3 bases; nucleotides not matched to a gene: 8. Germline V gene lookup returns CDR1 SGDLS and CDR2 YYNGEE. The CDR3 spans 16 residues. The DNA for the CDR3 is TGTGCCAGCAGCGTCAAACGACTAGCGGGTTACTACGAGCAGTACTTC. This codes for CASSVKRLAGYYEQYF.

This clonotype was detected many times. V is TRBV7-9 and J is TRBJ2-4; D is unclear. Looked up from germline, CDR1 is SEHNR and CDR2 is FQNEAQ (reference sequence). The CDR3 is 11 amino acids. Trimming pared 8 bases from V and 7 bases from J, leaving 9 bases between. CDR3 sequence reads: CASDNGNIQYF. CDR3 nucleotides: TGTGCCAGCGATAACGGCAACATTCAGTACTTC.

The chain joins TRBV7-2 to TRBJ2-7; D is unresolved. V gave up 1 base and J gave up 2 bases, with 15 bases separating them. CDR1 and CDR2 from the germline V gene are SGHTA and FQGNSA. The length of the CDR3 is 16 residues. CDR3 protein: CASSLEGSRPTYEQYF. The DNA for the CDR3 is TGTGCCAGCAGCTTAGAGGGCAGCCGACCTACCTACGAGCAGTACTTC. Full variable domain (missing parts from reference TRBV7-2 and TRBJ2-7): GAGVSQSPSNKVTEKGKDVELRCDPISGHTALYWYRQSLGQGLEFLIYFQGNSAPDKSGLPSDRFSAERTGGSVSTLTIQRTQQEDSAVYLCASSLEGSRPTYEQYFGPGTRLTVT.

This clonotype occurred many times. CDR3 residues: CASSQNTGHRGDEQFF. DNA of the CDR3: TGCGCCAGCAGCCAAAATACGGGACATAGGGGAGATGAGCAGTTCTTC. The V gene is TRBV5-1, the J gene TRBJ2-1; a weak D match, TRBD1 (6 bases). The CDR3 length is 16 residues. V shed 4 bases and J shed 8 bases, with 22 bases lying between them. From germline, CDR1 is SGHRS and CDR2 YFSETQ. The entire variable domain, with the rest obtained from reference TRBV5-1 and TRBJ2-1, is as follows: KAGVTQTPRYLIKTRGQQVTLSCSPISGHRSVSWYQQTPGQGLQFLFEYFSETQRNKGNFPGRFSGRQFSNSRSEMNVSTLELGDSALYLCASSQNTGHRGDEQFFGPGTRLTVL.

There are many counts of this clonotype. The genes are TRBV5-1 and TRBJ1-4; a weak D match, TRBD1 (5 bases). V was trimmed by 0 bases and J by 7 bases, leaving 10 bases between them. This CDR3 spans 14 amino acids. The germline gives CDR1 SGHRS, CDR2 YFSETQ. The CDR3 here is CASSLAGQGEKLFF. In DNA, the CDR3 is TGCGCCAGCAGCTTGGCAGGGCAGGGTGAAAAACTGTTTTTT.

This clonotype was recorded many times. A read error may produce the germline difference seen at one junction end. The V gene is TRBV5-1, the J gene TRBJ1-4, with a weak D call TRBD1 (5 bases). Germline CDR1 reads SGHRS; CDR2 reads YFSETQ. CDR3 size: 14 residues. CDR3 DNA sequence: TGCGCCAGCAGTTTGGGACTGGGAAATGAAAAACTGTTTTTT. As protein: CASSLGLGNEKLFF.

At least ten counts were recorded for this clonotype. CDR3 sequence reads: CASSPGDRDIQYF. Here the CDR3 DNA reads TGCGCCAGCAGCCCGGGGGACAGGGACATTCAGTACTTC. The V and J genes are TRBV5-1 and TRBJ2-4, with 9 nucleotides matching TRBD1. V was clipped by 4 bases and J by 8 bases; unmatched bases: 4. The CDR3 loop spans 13 amino acids. Germline loops: CDR1 SGHRS, CDR2 YFSETQ.

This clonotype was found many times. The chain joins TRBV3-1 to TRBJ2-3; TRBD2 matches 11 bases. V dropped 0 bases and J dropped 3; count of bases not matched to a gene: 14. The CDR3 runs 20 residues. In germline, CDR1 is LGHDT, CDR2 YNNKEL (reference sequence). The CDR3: CASSQDGLAGGREVTDTQYF. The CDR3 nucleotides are TGTGCCAGCAGCCAAGATGGCCTAGCGGGGGGCCGGGAAGTAACAGATACGCAGTATTTT.

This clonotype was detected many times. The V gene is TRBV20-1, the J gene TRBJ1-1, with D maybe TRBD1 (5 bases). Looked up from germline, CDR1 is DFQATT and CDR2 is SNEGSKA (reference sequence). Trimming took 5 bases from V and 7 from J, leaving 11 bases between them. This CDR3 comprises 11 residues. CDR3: CSAWGGGEAFF. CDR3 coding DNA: TGCAGTGCTTGGGGGGGGGGTGAAGCTTTCTTT.

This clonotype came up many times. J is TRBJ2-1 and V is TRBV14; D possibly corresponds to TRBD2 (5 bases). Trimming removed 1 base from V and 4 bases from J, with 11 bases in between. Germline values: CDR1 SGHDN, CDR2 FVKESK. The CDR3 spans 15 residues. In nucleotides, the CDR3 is TGTGCCAGCAGCCAAGCCCCGAGCGGTTACAATGAGCAGTTCTTC. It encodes CASSQAPSGYNEQFF.

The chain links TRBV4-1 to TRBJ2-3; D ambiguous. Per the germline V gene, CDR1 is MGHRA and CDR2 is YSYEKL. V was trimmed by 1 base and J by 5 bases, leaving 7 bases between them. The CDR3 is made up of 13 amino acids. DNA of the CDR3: TGCGCCAGCAGCCAAGGGGAACGAGATACGCAGTATTTT. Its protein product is CASSQGERDTQYF.

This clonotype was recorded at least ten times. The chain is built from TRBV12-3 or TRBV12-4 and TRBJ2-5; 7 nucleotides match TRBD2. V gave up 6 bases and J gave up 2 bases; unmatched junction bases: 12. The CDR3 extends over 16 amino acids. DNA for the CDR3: TGTGCCAGCAGCTCCTTTGGCGGGGGTTTACAAGAGACCCAGTACTTC. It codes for CASSSFGGGLQETQYF.

The CDR3 spells CASSFKRGANTGELFF. CDR3 bases: TGTGCCAGCAGCTTTAAGCGGGGCGCGAACACCGGGGAGCTGTTTTTT. V usage is TRBV9 and J usage is TRBJ2-2; 7 bases line up with TRBD2. The CDR3 extends over 16 amino acids. The V and J ends lost 4 bases and 0 bases, in that order; junction bases with no gene match: 6. Germline CDR1 SGDLS, CDR2 YYNGEE.

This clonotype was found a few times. The CDR3 sequence: CASSKTSGGLYNEQFF. The CDR3 coding sequence is TGTGCCAGCAGCAAAACTAGCGGGGGGCTTTACAATGAGCAGTTCTTC. The chain employs TRBV7-3 and TRBJ2-1; 12 bases are a match to TRBD2. V lost 5 bases to trimming and J lost 4 bases; unmatched junction nucleotides: 6. CDR3 length: 16 residues. From germline, CDR1 is SGHTA and CDR2 FQGTGA. Full variable domain (outside the CDR3, taken from reference TRBV7-3 and TRBJ2-1): GAGVSQTPSNKVTEKGKYVELRCDPISGHTALYWYRQSLGQGPEFLIYFQGTGAADDSGLPNDRFFAVRPEGSVSTLKIQRTERGDSAVYLCASSKTSGGLYNEQFFGPGTRLTVL.

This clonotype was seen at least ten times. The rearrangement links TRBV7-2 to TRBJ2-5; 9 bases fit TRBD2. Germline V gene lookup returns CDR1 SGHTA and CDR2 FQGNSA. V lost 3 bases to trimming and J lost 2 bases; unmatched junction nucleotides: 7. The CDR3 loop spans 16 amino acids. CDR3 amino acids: CASSFGGGAGQETQYF. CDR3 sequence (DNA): TGTGCCAGCAGCTTTGGCGGGGGGGCGGGACAAGAGACCCAGTACTTC.